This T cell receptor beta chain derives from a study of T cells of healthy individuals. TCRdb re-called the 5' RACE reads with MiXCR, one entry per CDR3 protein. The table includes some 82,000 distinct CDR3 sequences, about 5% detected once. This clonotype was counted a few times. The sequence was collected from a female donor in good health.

In nucleotides, the CDR3 is TGTGCCAGCAGTTTAGGGATCACTGAAGCTTTCTTT. It yields the protein CASSLGITEAFF. The chain links TRBV12-3 or TRBV12-4 to TRBJ1-1; D remains unclear. V lost 1 base and J lost 4, with 4 bases in between. This CDR3 has 12 amino acids.